The clone carrying this T cell receptor beta chain appeared a few times. The record originates from a study of early T cells in non-severe SARS-CoV-2 infection. TCRdb re-called the 5' RACE reads with MiXCR, one entry per CDR3 protein. This sample has some 82,000 distinct CDR3 sequences, with less than 8% found just once. The CDR3 totals 15 residues. Trimming took 3 bases from V and 0 from J; bases not matched to a gene: 2. From germline, CDR1 is SEHNR and CDR2 FQNEAQ (reference sequence). The sample taken for sequencing was whole blood. This TCR was sampled from an adult who was a healthcare worker with PCR-confirmed SARS-CoV-2 infection or an uninfected control (not recorded which). This chain links TRBV7-9 with TRBJ1-1; 9 nucleotides match TRBD1. The CDR3 nucleotides are TGTGCCAGCAGCTTCGGACAGGGGTTGAACACTGAAGCTTTCTTT. Translated: CASSFGQGLNTEAFF.